This paragraph reports one T cell receptor beta chain. Antigen unknown. PBMCs were stained for CD3, CD4 and CD8, and CD4+ and CD8+ T cells were sorted. Sequencing relied on a cDNA template that was reverse transcribed from extracted RNA. Clones were sequenced by immunoSEQ multiplex PCR, and TCRdb holds only the in-frame ones, with some missing. Here the sample spans hundreds of thousands of clones, around 62% being singletons. These data originate in a study of CD8+ T cells in alopecia areata. CDR3 size: 17 residues. V was clipped by 1 base and J by 3 bases, with 19 bases between them. The germline CDR1 and CDR2 sequences are MGHRA and YSYEKL. Broader study findings: Normal scalp had lower clonality than lesional scalp, with alopecia totalis/universalis lesions showing this most strongly.

The J gene is TRBJ2-7, the V gene TRBV4-1; D possibly corresponds to TRBD2 (6 bases). The sequenced sample was CD4+ T cells sorted from blood, obtained at week 0. The clonotype originates from a human donor with alopecia areata. The CDR3 DNA is TGCGCCAGCAGCCAAGGGGTAGGTAGCGGATTCGGCTACGAGCAGTACTTC. Encoded protein: CASSQGVGSGFGYEQYF.